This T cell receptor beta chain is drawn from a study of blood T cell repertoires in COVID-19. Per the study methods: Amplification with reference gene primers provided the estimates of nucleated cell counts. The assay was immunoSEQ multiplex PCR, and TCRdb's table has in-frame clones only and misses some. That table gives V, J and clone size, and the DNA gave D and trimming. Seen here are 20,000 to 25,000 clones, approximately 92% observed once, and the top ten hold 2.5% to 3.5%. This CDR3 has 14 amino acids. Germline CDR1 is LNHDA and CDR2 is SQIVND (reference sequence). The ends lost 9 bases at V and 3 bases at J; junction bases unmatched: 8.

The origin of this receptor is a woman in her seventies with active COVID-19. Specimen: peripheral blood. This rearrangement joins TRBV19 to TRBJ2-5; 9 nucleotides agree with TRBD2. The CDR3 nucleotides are TGTGCCAGCCACGGACTAGCGAATAAAGAGACCCAGTACTTC. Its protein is CASHGLANKETQYF.